The 18 T cell receptor beta chains below all came from one sample that was sequenced in a study of regulatory and conventional T cells in RAG deficiency. Repertoires were generated with immunoSEQ multiplex PCR, while TCRdb's copy carries only in-frame clones and drops some. The sample lists 25,000 to 35,000 clones; about nine tenths were seen once. This sample also belongs to another study, concerning regulatory T cells. According to that study: Primers: 52 TRBV forward and 13 TRBJ reverse.

Specimen: CD8+ T cells sorted from blood. These receptors came from a human donor in good health.

The chain joins TRBV11-3 to TRBJ1-3; tentatively, D is TRBD1 (6 bases). Germline V gene lookup returns CDR1 SGHNT and CDR2 YENEEA. Trimming left V 5 bases short and J 1 base short, with 12 bases between. The CDR3 is made up of 15 amino acids. The CDR3, as DNA: TGTGCCAGCAGCGGTACAGGGAGATCTGGAAACACCATATATTTT. It yields the protein CASSGTGRSGNTIYF.

The chain has TRBV6-4 and TRBJ2-1, with TRBD2 matching 8 bases. Losses at the gene ends were 6 bases for V and 10 bases for J; bases not matched to a gene: 8. The CDR3 length is 13 residues. Germline assignment: CDR1 MRHNA and CDR2 SNTAGT. This CDR3 reads CASRAGEGNEQFF. In nucleotides, the CDR3 is TGTGCCAGCAGAGCGGGAGAGGGCAACGAGCAGTTCTTC.

This chain connects TRBV6-6 to TRBJ2-7; 9 bases agree with TRBD1. V dropped 0 bases and J dropped 4; count of bases not matched to a gene: 7. The CDR3 spans 16 residues. In germline, CDR1 is MNHNY, CDR2 SVGAGI (reference sequence). The CDR3 DNA is TGTGCCAGCAGTTACTCGCCTACAGGGGGCCGATACGAGCAGTACTTC. Amino acids: CASSYSPTGGRYEQYF.

The chain has TRBV5-6 and TRBJ1-2; D not certain. Deletions cut 3 bases from V and 3 bases from J, with 15 bases between. CDR1 and CDR2 from the germline V gene are SGHDT and YYEEEE. The CDR3 length is 15 residues. The CDR3 DNA reads as TGTGCCAGCAGCTCAGAGCCCGATGACGACTATGGCTACACCTTC. Encoded protein: CASSSEPDDDYGYTF.

The rearrangement uses TRBV4-1 and TRBJ2-7; D gene ambiguous. The CDR3 sequence is 14 residues long. Between the trimmed V and J ends, which lost 0 bases and 3 bases, there was a span of 9 bases. Germline lookup yields CDR1 MGHRA and CDR2 YSYEKL. CDR3: CASSQEHRGYEQYF. As DNA, the CDR3 is TGCGCCAGCAGCCAAGAACATCGAGGCTACGAGCAGTACTTC.

The CDR3 DNA reads TGCGCCAGCAGCTCCCTTGAAGGCGTCGAAGCTTTCTTT. This sequence encodes CASSSLEGVEAFF. The V call is TRBV5-1, the J call TRBJ1-1; unclear D gene. CDR1 SGHRS and CDR2 YFSETQ come from the germline V gene. Trimming took off 3 bases at V and 8 bases at J, with 14 bases between the two ends. This CDR3 is 13 amino acids long.

V is TRBV29-1 and J is TRBJ2-2; 7 bases align to TRBD2. The germline CDR1 and CDR2 sequences are SQVTM and ANQGSEA. J was trimmed by 3 bases and V by 4 bases; bases with no gene match: 5. The CDR3 has 14 residues. In DNA form, the CDR3 reads TGCAGCGTTGGCCTAGCGGCAGACACCGGGGAGCTGTTTTTT. This sequence encodes CSVGLAADTGELFF.

The genes are TRBV6-5 and TRBJ2-7; unclear D gene. The length of the CDR3 is 12 residues. Between the trimmed V and J ends, which lost 6 bases and 5 bases, there was a span of 11 bases. Germline CDR1 MNHEY, CDR2 SVGAGI. The CDR3 DNA reads as TGTGCCAGCAGCACCCTAGGAGACGAGCAGTACTTC. Translating gives CASSTLGDEQYF.

The rearrangement joins TRBV6-6 to TRBJ1-4; 7 nucleotides match TRBD1. V gave up 6 bases and J gave up 4 bases; unmatched junction bases: 8. The germline V gene encodes CDR1 MNHNY and CDR2 SVGAGI (reference sequence). This CDR3 is built from 15 residues. CDR3: CASSSDRDNNEKLFF. CDR3 nucleotides: TGTGCCAGCAGCTCAGACAGGGACAATAATGAAAAACTGTTTTTT.

J is TRBJ2-1 and V is TRBV5-6; 7 positions match TRBD2. This CDR3 has 16 amino acids. V was clipped by 1 base and J by 2 bases; unmatched bases: 6. CDR1 is SGHDT, CDR2 YYEEEE, per germline. The CDR3 sequence: CASSLSWRGTYNEQFF. As DNA, the CDR3 is TGTGCCAGCAGCTTGAGCTGGCGGGGGACCTACAATGAGCAGTTCTTC.

This clone rates as medium-sized. The chain employs TRBV15 and TRBJ1-2; 9 nucleotides line up with TRBD1. The germline gives CDR1 LNHNV, CDR2 YYDKDF (reference sequence). Trimming cost V 4 bases and J 6 bases; bases outside gene matches: 3. The CDR3 length is 13 residues. The DNA of the CDR3 is TGTGCCACCAGCACCGGGACAGGGAATGGCTACACCTTC. As protein: CATSTGTGNGYTF.

This clone was counted only a few times. The chain joins TRBV18 to TRBJ2-7; D is possibly TRBD1 or TRBD2 (5 bases each). The CDR3 sequence is 15 residues long. Germline loops: CDR1 KGHSH, CDR2 LQKENI. V shed 6 bases and J shed 4 bases, with 19 bases lying between them. The CDR3 is CASSPLPRGDYEQYF. The DNA for the CDR3 is TGTGCCAGCTCCCCCCTTCCGAGGGGCGATTACGAGCAGTACTTC.

This clone occurred once. The chain is built from TRBV19 and TRBJ1-3; D is unclear. Deletions cut 6 bases from V and 1 base from J, with 13 bases between. This CDR3 region has 15 residues. Germline V gene data show CDR1 as LNHDA and CDR2 as SQIVND (reference sequence). CDR3 DNA: TGTGCCAGTAGAGAGGGCTTTGGGTCTGGAAACACCATATATTTT. The encoded protein is CASREGFGSGNTIYF.

This clone was detected only a few times. This likely stems from a read error, as it lies one base from a far larger clone. The chain carries TRBV7-9 and TRBJ1-1; 9 nucleotides align to TRBD1. Germline V gives CDR1 SEHNR, CDR2 FQNEAQ (reference sequence). The V gene end was trimmed by 4 bases and the J gene end by 4 bases; junction bases not matched to a gene: 10. CDR3 length: 16 residues. The CDR3: CASSSPRDRVSTEAFF. The CDR3 nucleotides are TGTGCCAGCAGCTCGCCCCGGGACAGGGTATCCACTGAAGCTTTCTTT.

CDR3 in DNA: TGTGCCAGCAGCTTGGGCGGGGACGGGACCGGGGAGCTGTTTTTT. Its protein product is CASSLGGDGTGELFF. The V gene is TRBV5-4, the J gene TRBJ2-2; weak D call: TRBD2 (6 bases). This CDR3 region has 15 residues. Per the germline V gene, CDR1 is SGHNT and CDR2 is YYREEE (reference sequence). V was shortened by 0 bases and J by 5 bases, with 11 bases between the two germline ends.

The chain joins TRBV18 to TRBJ1-1; D may be TRBD1 (5 bases). CDR1 and CDR2 from the germline V gene are KGHSH and LQKENI. The V end lost 2 bases, the J end lost 0 bases, and 19 bases lay between the germline ends. CDR3 length equals 18 residues. The CDR3 sequence is CASSPGGREWTLNTEAFF. Here the CDR3 DNA reads TGTGCCAGCTCACCAGGGGGGAGGGAGTGGACATTGAACACTGAAGCTTTCTTT.

V is TRBV27 and J is TRBJ2-1; unclear D gene. Germline values: CDR1 MNHEY, CDR2 SMNVEV (reference sequence). This CDR3 comprises 12 residues. Deletions cut 5 bases from V and 9 bases from J, with 11 bases between. The CDR3 region is CASSPDGREQFF. The CDR3, as DNA: TGTGCCAGCAGTCCGGACGGCCGTGAGCAGTTCTTC.

The V and J genes are TRBV13 and TRBJ2-1; TRBD2 might be the D (7 bases). CDR1 and CDR2 (germline): PRHDT, FYEKMQ (reference sequence). Trimming removed 4 bases from V and 6 bases from J, with 25 bases in between. This CDR3 has 18 amino acids. Here the CDR3 DNA reads TGTGCCAGCAGCTCCCGCGAGGGGAAGTGGGGGGGCGTCAATGAGCAGTTCTTC. It specifies CASSSREGKWGGVNEQFF.